This note documents a single T cell receptor beta chain sequence. A junction end diverges from the germline sequence, so it may reflect a read error. The entry originates in a study of follicular helper T cells after annual influenza vaccination. Study-wide background: Blood was drawn on days 0, 7 and 28 after vaccination.

Specified time point: 2015-2016 season, pre-vaccination. Data came from immunoSEQ multiplex PCR; TCRdb stores just in-frame clones and leaves some out. The sample holds about 9,200 clones; 65% to 85% are singletons and the top ten take 3.6%. Germline CDR1 and CDR2: DFQATT and SNEGSKA (reference sequence). The CDR3 consists of 11 residues. This clonotype was obtained from an adult who received the influenza vaccine. This specimen consisted of CXCR5+ CD38- circulating T follicular helper cells from blood, obtained on the day of influenza vaccination. Subset: circulating Tfh, non-naive CD4+CXCR5+PD-1+ (ICOS+CD38+ or ICOS-CD38-). The chain is built from TRBV20-1 and TRBJ1-2, with a possible D match to TRBD1 (5 bases). CDR3 in amino acids: CSANLWGVTPF. CDR3 DNA: TGCAGTGCGAACCTATGGGGGGTCACTCCCTTC.